What follows are 26 T cell receptor beta chains derived from one specimen sequenced in a study of blood T cell repertoires in COVID-19. TCRdb's copy holds only in-frame clones and misses some; the assay was immunoSEQ multiplex PCR. The sample holds roughly 80,000 clones; over 75% are singletons and the top ten take 8.5% to 10%. Sequenced: peripheral blood. The source is a human donor in a cohort sampled during active COVID-19.

V is TRBV6-4 and J is TRBJ2-7, with 8 positions matching TRBD2. Germline V gene sequence: CDR1 MRHNA, CDR2 SNTAGT. The V and J ends lost 3 bases and 7 bases, in that order; junction bases with no gene match: 8. This CDR3 is 14 amino acids long. CDR3 nucleotides: TGTGCCAGCAGTGAGTTCGGGGGGGCGCGGGAGCAGTACTTC. Protein sequence: CASSEFGGAREQYF.

The chain employs TRBV5-4 and TRBJ2-7; no firm D call. This CDR3 region has 13 residues. V was clipped by 0 bases and J by 4 bases, with 8 bases between them. Looked up from germline, CDR1 is SGHNT and CDR2 is YYREEE (reference sequence). CDR3 loop: CASSLEQSYEQYF. The CDR3 coding sequence is TGTGCCAGCAGCTTGGAACAATCGTACGAGCAGTACTTC.

The chain recombines TRBV9 with TRBJ2-7; 11 nucleotides agree with TRBD1. Germline CDR1 is SGDLS and CDR2 is YYNGEE. The CDR3 runs to 15 residues. V lost 4 bases and J lost 5; bases outside the gene matches: 8. CDR3 DNA sequence: TGTGCCAGCAGCCGGGACAGGGGGATCGCGGACGAGCAGTACTTC. This codes for CASSRDRGIADEQYF.

V is TRBV2 and J is TRBJ2-5, with 8 bases matching TRBD1. Looked up from germline, CDR1 is SNHLY and CDR2 is FYNNEI. V was clipped by 8 bases and J by 5 bases; unmatched bases: 4. This CDR3 region has 12 residues. In nucleotides, the CDR3 is TGTGCCAGCCGCAGGGGGCGTGAGACCCAGTACTTC. This codes for CASRRGRETQYF.

This chain links TRBV7-2 with TRBJ2-5; the match to TRBD1 covers 9 bases. The V gene end was trimmed by 1 base and the J gene end by 3 bases; junction bases not matched to a gene: 6. There are 16 residues in the CDR3. Germline V CDR1 and CDR2: SGHTA, FQGNSA. The CDR3 region is CASSLGAGTGKETQYF. As DNA, the CDR3 is TGTGCCAGCAGCTTAGGGGCCGGGACAGGGAAAGAGACCCAGTACTTC.

This clone came up a few times. This chain uses TRBV6-6 with TRBJ2-7; TRBD1 agrees at 8 bases. Per the germline V gene, CDR1 is MNHNY and CDR2 is SVGAGI (reference sequence). This CDR3 comprises 15 residues. The trim removed 0 bases at V and 3 bases at J, leaving 4 bases unmatched. The CDR3 here is CASSYSLTGVYEQYF. Written as DNA, the CDR3 is TGTGCCAGCAGTTACTCCTTGACAGGGGTCTACGAGCAGTACTTC.

The V call is TRBV9, the J call TRBJ2-3; 8 nucleotides agree with TRBD2. V was clipped by 3 bases and J by 0 bases; unmatched bases: 18. The CDR3 extends over 20 amino acids. Germline V lookup: CDR1 SGDLS, CDR2 YYNGEE. The chain's CDR3 is CASSGHSGAGGIKSTDTQYF. The CDR3 DNA follows: TGTGCCAGCAGCGGGCATAGCGGGGCCGGGGGTATTAAAAGCACAGATACGCAGTATTTT.

The gene calls are TRBV15 and TRBJ1-1; TRBD1 matches at 7 bases. CDR3 length: 15 amino acids. V shed 0 bases and J 5 bases; nucleotides not matched to a gene: 6. The germline gives CDR1 LNHNV, CDR2 YYDKDF (reference sequence). This chain's CDR3 is CATSRDQQGRTEAFF. DNA for the CDR3: TGTGCCACCAGCAGAGACCAACAGGGGAGGACTGAAGCTTTCTTT.

This clone was found a few times. Here the CDR3 DNA reads TGTGCCAGCAGTTCGGACAGGGAGGAGCTTGGCTACACCTTC. It specifies CASSSDREELGYTF. The chain is built from TRBV28 and TRBJ1-2, with 8 nucleotides matching TRBD1. The CDR3 extends over 14 amino acids. Per the germline V gene, CDR1 is MDHEN and CDR2 is SYDVKM. V was pared by 4 bases and J by 7 bases, with 8 bases of the junction left unmatched.

The CDR3 DNA reads TGTGCCAGCAGCCTGATGAGCGGGGGGGACAATGAGCAGTTCTTC. This encodes CASSLMSGGDNEQFF. The chain carries TRBV3-1 (or the pseudogene TRBV3-2) and TRBJ2-1; TRBD2 matches 10 bases. Germline V gene sequence: CDR1 LGHDT, CDR2 YNNKEL (reference sequence). The CDR3 loop spans 15 amino acids. V lost 4 bases and J lost 5; bases outside the gene matches: 5.

This chain uses TRBV7-2 with TRBJ2-7; tentative D call: TRBD1 (6 bases). The CDR3 has 13 amino acids. The germline V gene has CDR1 SGHTA and CDR2 FQGNSA. V was cut by 5 bases and J by 1 base, with 9 bases left in between. CDR3 nucleotides: TGTGCCAGCAGCCCAGGGACATCCTACGAGCAGTACTTC. It is translated as CASSPGTSYEQYF.

A few counts support this clone. This chain joins TRBV7-9 and TRBJ2-5; tentative D call: TRBD2 (5 bases). The CDR3 sequence is 15 residues long. Germline values: CDR1 SEHNR, CDR2 FQNEAQ (reference sequence). V lost 5 bases to trimming and J lost 5 bases, with 18 bases between them. The CDR3 coding sequence is TGTGCCAGCAGCCCCGCCGTGAGCGGCAAGGAGACCCAGTACTTC. Translated, it gives CASSPAVSGKETQYF.

The chain has TRBV7-9 and TRBJ1-5; D might be TRBD1 (6 bases). Trimming cost V 5 bases and J 5 bases, with 16 bases left between them. Germline loops: CDR1 SEHNR, CDR2 FQNEAQ (reference sequence). The CDR3 is 15 amino acids. CDR3 in amino acids: CASSPLGGVDQPQHF. As DNA, the CDR3 is TGTGCCAGCAGCCCATTAGGGGGGGTTGATCAGCCCCAGCATTTT.

The chain recombines TRBV6-6 with TRBJ2-7, with 13 bases matching TRBD2. The germline V gene has CDR1 MNHNY and CDR2 SVGAGI (reference sequence). The CDR3 has 15 residues. J lost 3 bases, V lost 6 bases, and 5 bases had no gene match. The CDR3: CASSGGTSGVYEQYF. The CDR3, as DNA: TGTGCCAGCAGCGGGGGGACTAGCGGGGTCTACGAGCAGTACTTC.

This clone was detected only a few times. The V call is TRBV7-2, the J call TRBJ2-7; 10 positions agree with TRBD1. The J segment lost 3 bases and the V segment lost 1 base, leaving 6 bases of the junction unmatched. The CDR3 is made up of 16 amino acids. CDR1 is SGHTA, CDR2 FQGNSA, per germline. The CDR3 bases are TGTGCCAGCAGCTTAGTCGGACAGGGGGGCCACTACGAGCAGTACTTC. Amino acids: CASSLVGQGGHYEQYF.

The chain employs TRBV5-1 and TRBJ1-1, with 8 bases lining up with TRBD1. The V gene's germline CDR1 is SGHRS and CDR2 YFSETQ. The CDR3 totals 16 residues. With V trimmed by 4 bases and J by 2 bases, 10 bases remained unmatched. This CDR3 reads CASSTILTGANTEAFF. In DNA form, the CDR3 reads TGCGCCAGCAGCACGATCCTGACAGGGGCAAACACTGAAGCTTTCTTT.

V and J are TRBV4-1 and TRBJ1-5, with unresolved D. The V end lost 0 bases, the J end lost 7 bases, and 7 bases lay between the germline ends. This CDR3 is built from 13 residues. CDR1 MGHRA and CDR2 YSYEKL come from the germline V gene. The CDR3 region is CASSQDRGQPQHF. CDR3 bases: TGCGCCAGCAGCCAAGACCGAGGCCAGCCCCAGCATTTT.

V gene TRBV20-1 combines with J gene TRBJ1-6, with 7 bases aligning to TRBD1. After removal of 3 bases from V and 5 bases from J, the junction contained 7 bases not matched to a gene. The CDR3 loop spans 15 amino acids. Germline V gene sequence: CDR1 DFQATT, CDR2 SNEGSKA (reference sequence). The CDR3 sequence is CSASGATGNNSPLHF. CDR3 DNA sequence: TGCAGTGCTAGTGGGGCGACAGGGAATAATTCACCCCTCCACTTT.

Concerning this clone itself: One junction end does not reproduce the germline sequence, and a read error may be involved. V and J are TRBV10-3 and TRBJ2-2, with D possibly being TRBD1 (6 bases). This CDR3 has 14 amino acids. Per germline, CDR1 ENHRY and CDR2 SYGVKD. The CDR3 loop reads CVISESRGTGELFF. The CDR3 nucleotides read TGTGTCATCAGTGAGTCCAGGGGTACCGGGGAGCTGTTTTTT.

Comments on this clone: One end of the junction varies from germline; a read error may be responsible. The chain joins TRBV11-2 to TRBJ2-5; D perhaps matches TRBD2 (5 bases). This CDR3 region has 12 residues. The germline V gene has CDR1 SGHAT and CDR2 FQNNGV. CDR3 coding DNA: TGTGCCAGCAGTTTAGCGAGGGAGACCCAGTACTTC. It is translated as CASSLARETQYF.

A word on this clone: Other DNA sequences in this specimen translate into the identical CDR3. The chain joins TRBV5-1 to TRBJ2-7, with D uncertain. Trimming took 1 base from V and 0 from J, leaving 8 bases between them. Germline loops: CDR1 SGHRS, CDR2 YFSETQ. The CDR3 has 14 residues. In DNA, the CDR3 is TGCGCCAGCAGCTTGAGTGGCAGCTCCTACGAGCAGTACTTC. Translating it yields CASSLSGSSYEQYF.

The rearrangement links TRBV9 to TRBJ1-2; D might be TRBD1 (6 bases). Germline CDR1 and CDR2: SGDLS and YYNGEE. The CDR3 consists of 13 residues. V was trimmed by 3 bases and J by 0 bases, leaving 6 bases between them. This chain's CDR3 is CASSAGANYGYTF. CDR3 DNA sequence: TGTGCCAGCAGCGCAGGGGCTAACTATGGCTACACCTTC.

The chain carries TRBV6-5 and TRBJ2-7; 7 positions agree with TRBD1. Trimming cost V 11 bases and J 0 bases; bases outside gene matches: 10. The CDR3 length is 14 residues. CDR1 is MNHEY and CDR2 is SVGAGI in the germline V gene. CDR3 residues: CAVTYRGPSYEQYF. The CDR3 DNA is TGTGCCGTAACTTACAGGGGTCCCTCCTACGAGCAGTACTTC.

The chain joins TRBV6-6 to TRBJ2-2; no reliable D call. This CDR3 is 15 amino acids long. V shed 0 bases and J shed 3 bases, with 8 bases lying between them. The V gene's germline CDR1 is MNHNY and CDR2 SVGAGI (reference sequence). CDR3 amino acids: CASSYSSSYTGELFF. Written as DNA, the CDR3 is TGTGCCAGCAGTTACTCGTCCTCCTACACCGGGGAGCTGTTTTTT.

The chain uses TRBV5-1 and TRBJ2-7; TRBD2 matches at 7 bases. Germline CDR1 SGHRS, CDR2 YFSETQ. The V segment lost 7 bases and the J segment 6 bases; nucleotides outside the gene matches: 10. CDR3 length equals 13 residues. The CDR3 here is CASGLDSGVEQYF. The CDR3 nucleotides are TGCGCCAGCGGACTCGACAGCGGGGTCGAGCAGTACTTC.

The rearrangement joins TRBV19 to TRBJ2-7; 11 positions agree with TRBD1. The trim removed 4 bases at V and 0 bases at J, leaving 5 bases unmatched. The CDR3 sequence is 16 residues long. Per the germline V gene, CDR1 is LNHDA and CDR2 is SQIVND (reference sequence). This chain's CDR3 is CASSTRTGGLSYEQYF. The CDR3 DNA sequence: TGTGCCAGTAGTACCCGGACAGGGGGCCTCTCCTACGAGCAGTACTTC.